There are a few counts of the clone carrying this T cell receptor (beta chain). Antigen specificity is unknown. V dropped 5 bases and J dropped 0 bases, with 5 bases sitting between them. This CDR3 is built from 13 residues. These data come from a study of T cells after yellow fever vaccination. Study-wide findings and caveats: The study re-detected most primary-vaccination clones after the booster (96% CD4, roughly 91% CD8).

TCRdb re-analysed the 5' RACE reads in MiXCR, keeping a single row per CDR3 protein. The sample lists approximately 550,000 distinct CDR3 sequences, 13% seen once, with over 12% in the top ten. This sequence was found in a man aged 30 to 39 who received the YFV17D yellow fever vaccine. The source material was PBMCs, sampled on the day of the yellow fever booster vaccination. The V gene is TRBV12-3 or TRBV12-4, the J gene TRBJ1-3; D is unclear. The CDR3 DNA reads as TGTGCCAGCAGTCTTTTCTCTGGAAACACCATATATTTT. Its translation: CASSLFSGNTIYF.